Presented here are 5 T cell receptor beta chains from one specimen sequenced in a study of T cells in Graves' hyperthyroidism and ophthalmopathy. TCR beta CDR3 region amplification was performed from RNA transcripts. HTBI primers drove first-round RT-PCR of the TCR CDR3. TCRdb reanalysed the multiplex PCR reads using MiXCR and keeps one entry per CDR3 protein. The profile covers under 400,000 distinct CDR3 sequences, with 15% to 20% appearing a single time and about 49% taken by the ten largest. The sample comprised blood. The receptors stem from a woman aged 50 to 65 with Graves' hyperthyroidism.

This clonotype has just a few counts. The chain links TRBV19 to TRBJ1-5; D perhaps matches TRBD1 (5 bases). The CDR3 length is 16 residues. Germline values: CDR1 LNHDA, CDR2 SQIVND (reference sequence). V was pared by 4 bases and J by 4 bases, with 17 bases between. CDR3 DNA: TGTGCCAGTAGTACTTTTGGGGGAAGGAGTAATCAGCCCCAGCATTTT. Translating it yields CASSTFGGRSNQPQHF. The variable domain in full, with the rest retrieved from reference TRBV19 and TRBJ1-5, is DGGITQSPKYLFRKEGQNVTLSCEQNLNHDAMYWYRQDPGQGLRLIYYSQIVNDFQKGDIAEGYSVSREKKESFPLTVTSAQKNPTAFYLCASSTFGGRSNQPQHFGDGTRLSIL.

This clonotype was recorded at least ten times. The rearrangement uses TRBV5-5 and TRBJ1-1, with D unresolved. This CDR3 is built from 15 residues. Trimming took off 1 base at V and 1 base at J, with 11 bases between the two ends. The germline CDR1 and CDR2 sequences are SGHKS and YYEKEE (reference sequence). CDR3 nucleotide sequence: TGTGCCAGCAGCTTGATGCCAGTCCCGAACACTGAAGCTTTCTTT. Its translation is CASSLMPVPNTEAFF.

This clonotype was observed many times. The CDR3 DNA reads as TGTGCCAGCAGTTTAGGGGGATTTGGCACAGATACGCAGTATTTT. This sequence encodes CASSLGGFGTDTQYF. The chain carries TRBV12-3 or TRBV12-4 and TRBJ2-3; D remains unclear. CDR3 length equals 15 residues. V was pared by 1 base and J by 1 base, with 9 bases between.

Remarks on this clonotype: At one end, the junction sequence differs from germline, possibly due to a read error. The V call is TRBV3-1, the J call TRBJ2-5, with 11 positions matching TRBD2. Looked up from germline, CDR1 is LGHDT and CDR2 is YNNKEL (reference sequence). The CDR3 contains 17 residues. CDR3 residues: CASNQVTSGRMEETQYF. CDR3 DNA: TGTGCCAGCAACCAAGTAACTAGCGGGAGAATGGAAGAGACCCAGTACTTC.

The chain combines TRBV10-3 with TRBJ1-1; 8 bases are shared with TRBD1. The CDR3 spans 13 residues. Germline V gene lookup returns CDR1 ENHRY and CDR2 SYGVKD. With 6 bases clipped from V and 0 bases from J, the junction kept 0 bases outside the gene matches. CDR3 DNA: TGTGCCATCAGGGACAGGGTGAACACTGAAGCTTTCTTT. Amino acid sequence: CAIRDRVNTEAFF.